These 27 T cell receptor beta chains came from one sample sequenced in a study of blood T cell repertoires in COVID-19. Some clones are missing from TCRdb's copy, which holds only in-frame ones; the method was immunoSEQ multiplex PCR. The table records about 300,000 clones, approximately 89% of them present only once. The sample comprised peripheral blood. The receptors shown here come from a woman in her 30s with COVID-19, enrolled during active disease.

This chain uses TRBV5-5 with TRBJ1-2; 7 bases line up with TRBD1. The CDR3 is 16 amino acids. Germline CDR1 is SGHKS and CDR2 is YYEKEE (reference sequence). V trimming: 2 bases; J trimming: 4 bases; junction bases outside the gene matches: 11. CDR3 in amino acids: CASSLQGPRNIYGYTF. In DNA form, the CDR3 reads TGTGCCAGCAGCTTACAGGGGCCCAGGAACATCTATGGCTACACCTTC. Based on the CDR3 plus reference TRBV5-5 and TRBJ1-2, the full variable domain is DAGVTQSPTHLIKTRGQQVTLRCSPISGHKSVSWYQQVLGQGPQFIFQYYEKEERGRGNFPDRFSARQFPNYSSELNVNALLLGDSALYLCASSLQGPRNIYGYTFGSGTRLTVV.

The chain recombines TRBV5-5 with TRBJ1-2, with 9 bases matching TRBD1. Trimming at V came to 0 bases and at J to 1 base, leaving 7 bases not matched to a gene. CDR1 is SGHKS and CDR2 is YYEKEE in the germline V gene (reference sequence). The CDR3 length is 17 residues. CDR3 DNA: TGTGCCAGCAGCTTGGAGGGACAGGGAAGCTATAACTATGGCTACACCTTC. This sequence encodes CASSLEGQGSYNYGYTF.

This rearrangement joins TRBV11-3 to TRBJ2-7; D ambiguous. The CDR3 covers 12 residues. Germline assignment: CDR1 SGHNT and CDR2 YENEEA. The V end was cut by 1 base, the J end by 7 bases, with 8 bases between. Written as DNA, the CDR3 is TGTGCCAGCAGCTTAGGAACCGGTGAGCAGTACTTC. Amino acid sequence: CASSLGTGEQYF.

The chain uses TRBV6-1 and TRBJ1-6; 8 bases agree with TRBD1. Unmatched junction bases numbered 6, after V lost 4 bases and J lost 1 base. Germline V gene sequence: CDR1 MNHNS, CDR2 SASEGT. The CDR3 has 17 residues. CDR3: CASSADRVESYNSPLHF. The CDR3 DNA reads TGTGCCAGCAGTGCGGACAGGGTGGAGTCCTATAATTCACCCCTCCACTTT.

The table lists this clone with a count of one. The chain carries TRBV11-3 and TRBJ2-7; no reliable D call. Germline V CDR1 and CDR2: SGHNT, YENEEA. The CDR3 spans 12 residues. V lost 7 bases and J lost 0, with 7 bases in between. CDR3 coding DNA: TGTGCCAGCACAGCGAGCTCCTACGAGCAGTACTTC. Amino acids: CASTASSYEQYF. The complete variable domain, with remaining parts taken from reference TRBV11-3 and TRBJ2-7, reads EAGVVQSPRYKIIEKKQPVAFWCNPISGHNTLYWYLQNLGQGPELLIRYENEEAVDDSQLPKDRFSAERLKGVDSTLKIQPAELGDSAVYLCASTASSYEQYFGPGTRLTVT.

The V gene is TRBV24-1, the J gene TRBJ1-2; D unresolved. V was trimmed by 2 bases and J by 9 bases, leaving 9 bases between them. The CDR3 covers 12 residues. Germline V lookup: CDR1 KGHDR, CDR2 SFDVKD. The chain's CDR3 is CATSDYGERYTF. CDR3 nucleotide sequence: TGTGCCACCAGTGATTATGGGGAGCGCTACACCTTC.

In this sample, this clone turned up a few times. CDR3 protein: CASREGDYGYTF. The CDR3, as DNA: TGTGCCAGTCGGGAGGGAGACTATGGCTACACCTTC. V gene TRBV6-5 combines with J gene TRBJ1-2; D not resolved. The CDR3 consists of 12 residues. Germline lookup yields CDR1 MNHEY and CDR2 SVGAGI. Trimming stripped 9 bases from V and 3 bases from J, with 11 bases between.

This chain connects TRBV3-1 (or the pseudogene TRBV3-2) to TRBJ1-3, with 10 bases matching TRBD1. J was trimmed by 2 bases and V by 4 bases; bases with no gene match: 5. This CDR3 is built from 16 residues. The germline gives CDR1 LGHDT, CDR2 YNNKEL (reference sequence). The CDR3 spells CASSPRQGAAGNTIYF. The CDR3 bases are TGTGCCAGCAGCCCTAGACAGGGGGCGGCTGGAAACACCATATATTTT.

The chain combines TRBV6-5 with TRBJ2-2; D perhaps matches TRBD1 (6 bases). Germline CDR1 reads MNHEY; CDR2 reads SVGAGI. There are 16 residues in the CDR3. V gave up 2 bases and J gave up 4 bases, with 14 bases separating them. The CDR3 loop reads CASSYSLGARTGELFF. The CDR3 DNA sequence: TGTGCCAGCAGTTACAGTTTGGGGGCGCGCACCGGGGAGCTGTTTTTT.

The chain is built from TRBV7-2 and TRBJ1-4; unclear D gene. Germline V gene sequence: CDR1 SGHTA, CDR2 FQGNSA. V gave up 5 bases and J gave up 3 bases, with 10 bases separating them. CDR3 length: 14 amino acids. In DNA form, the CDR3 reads TGTGCCAGCAGCCCTTGGCCAGCTAATGAAAAACTGTTTTTT. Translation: CASSPWPANEKLFF.

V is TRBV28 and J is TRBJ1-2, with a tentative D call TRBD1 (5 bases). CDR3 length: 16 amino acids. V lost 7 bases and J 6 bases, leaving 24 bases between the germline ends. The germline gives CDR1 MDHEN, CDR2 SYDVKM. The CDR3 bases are TGTGCCAGCACCGACCCCCGGGGGAGAGAACGGGATGGCTACACCTTC. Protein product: CASTDPRGRERDGYTF.

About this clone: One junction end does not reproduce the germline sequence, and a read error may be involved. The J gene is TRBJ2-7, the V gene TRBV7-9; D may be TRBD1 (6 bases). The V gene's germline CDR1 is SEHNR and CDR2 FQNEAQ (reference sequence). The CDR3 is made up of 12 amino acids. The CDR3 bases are TGTGCCAGCAGCTTAGATAGTAGAGACAGGCACTTC. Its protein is CASSLDSRDRHF.

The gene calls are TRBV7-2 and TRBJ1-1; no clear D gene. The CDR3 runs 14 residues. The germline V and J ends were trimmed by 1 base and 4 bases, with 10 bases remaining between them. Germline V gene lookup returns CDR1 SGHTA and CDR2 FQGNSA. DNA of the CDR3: TGTGCCAGCAGCTTAGTTGAGACAATCACTGAAGCTTTCTTT. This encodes CASSLVETITEAFF.

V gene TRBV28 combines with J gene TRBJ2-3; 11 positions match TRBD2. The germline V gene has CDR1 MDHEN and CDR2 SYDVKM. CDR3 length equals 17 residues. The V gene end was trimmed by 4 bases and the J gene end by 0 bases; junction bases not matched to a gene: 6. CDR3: CASSSSGGPTSTDTQYF. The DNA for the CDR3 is TGTGCCAGCAGTTCTAGCGGGGGGCCTACTAGCACAGATACGCAGTATTTT.

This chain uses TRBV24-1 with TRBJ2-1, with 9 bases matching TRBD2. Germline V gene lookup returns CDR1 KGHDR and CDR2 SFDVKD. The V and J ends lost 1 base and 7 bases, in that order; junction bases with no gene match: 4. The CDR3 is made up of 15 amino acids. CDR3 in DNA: TGTGCCACCAGTGATTTCGCGGGGGGGCCTAATGAGCAGTTCTTC. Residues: CATSDFAGGPNEQFF.

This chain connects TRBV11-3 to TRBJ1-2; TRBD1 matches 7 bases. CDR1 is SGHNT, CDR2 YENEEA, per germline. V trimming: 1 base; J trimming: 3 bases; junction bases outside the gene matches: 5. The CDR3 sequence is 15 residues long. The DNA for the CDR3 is TGTGCCAGCAGCTTAGTAGGACAGGACTACTATGGCTACACCTTC. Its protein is CASSLVGQDYYGYTF.

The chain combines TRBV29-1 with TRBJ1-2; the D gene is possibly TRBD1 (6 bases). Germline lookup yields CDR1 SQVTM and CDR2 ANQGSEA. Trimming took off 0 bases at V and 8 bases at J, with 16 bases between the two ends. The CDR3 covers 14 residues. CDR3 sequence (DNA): TGCAGCGTTGAAGATGCCTACAGGGTTGAAGGCTACACCTTC. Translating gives CSVEDAYRVEGYTF. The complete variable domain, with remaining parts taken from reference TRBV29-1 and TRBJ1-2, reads SAVISQKPSRDICQRGTSLTIQCQVDSQVTMMFWYRQQPGQSLTLIATANQGSEATYESGFVIDKFPISRPNLTFSTLTVSNMSPEDSSIYLCSVEDAYRVEGYTFGSGTRLTVV.

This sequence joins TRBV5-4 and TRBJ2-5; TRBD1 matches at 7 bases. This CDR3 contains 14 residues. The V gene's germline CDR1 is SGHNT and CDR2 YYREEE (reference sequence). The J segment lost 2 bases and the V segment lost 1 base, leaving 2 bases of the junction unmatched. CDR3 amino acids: CASSLWDSQETQYF. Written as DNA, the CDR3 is TGTGCCAGCAGCTTGTGGGACAGTCAAGAGACCCAGTACTTC.

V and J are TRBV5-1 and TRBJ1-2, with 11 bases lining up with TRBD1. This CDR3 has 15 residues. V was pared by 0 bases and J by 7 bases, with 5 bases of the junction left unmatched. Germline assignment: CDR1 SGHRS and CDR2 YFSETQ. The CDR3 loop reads CASSLGRTGGRGYTF. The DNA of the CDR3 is TGCGCCAGCAGCTTGGGTCGGACAGGGGGCCGTGGCTACACCTTC.

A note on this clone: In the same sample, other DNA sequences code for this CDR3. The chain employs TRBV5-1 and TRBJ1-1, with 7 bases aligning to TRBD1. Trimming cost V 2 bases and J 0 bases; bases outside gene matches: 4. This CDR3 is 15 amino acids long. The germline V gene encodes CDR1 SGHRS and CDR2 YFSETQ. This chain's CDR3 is CASSLRTGLNTEAFF. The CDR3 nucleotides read TGCGCCAGCAGCTTAAGGACAGGTTTGAACACTGAAGCTTTCTTT. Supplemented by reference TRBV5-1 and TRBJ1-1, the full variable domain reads KAGVTQTPRYLIKTRGQQVTLSCSPISGHRSVSWYQQTPGQGLQFLFEYFSETQRNKGNFPGRFSGRQFSNSRSEMNVSTLELGDSALYLCASSLRTGLNTEAFFGQGTRLTVV.

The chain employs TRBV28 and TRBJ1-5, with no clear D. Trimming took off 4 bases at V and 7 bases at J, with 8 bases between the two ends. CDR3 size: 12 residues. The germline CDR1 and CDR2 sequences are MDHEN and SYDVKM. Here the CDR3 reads CASSSRPQPQHF. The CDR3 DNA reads TGTGCCAGCAGTTCCAGGCCGCAGCCCCAGCATTTT.

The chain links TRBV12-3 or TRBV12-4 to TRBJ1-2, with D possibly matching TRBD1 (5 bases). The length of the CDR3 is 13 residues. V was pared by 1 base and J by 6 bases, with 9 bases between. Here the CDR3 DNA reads TGTGCCAGCAGTTTAGGAGGAGGGGATGGCTACACCTTC. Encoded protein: CASSLGGGDGYTF.

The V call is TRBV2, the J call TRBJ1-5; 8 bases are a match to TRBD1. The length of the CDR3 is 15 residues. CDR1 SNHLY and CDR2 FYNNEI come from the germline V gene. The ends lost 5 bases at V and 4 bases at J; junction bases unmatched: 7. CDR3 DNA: TGTGCCAGCAGTAGGGGACAGGACCTTAATCAGCCCCAGCATTTT. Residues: CASSRGQDLNQPQHF. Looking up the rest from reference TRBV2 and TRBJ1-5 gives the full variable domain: EPEVTQTPSHQVTQMGQEVILRCVPISNHLYFYWYRQILGQKVEFLVSFYNNEISEKSEIFDDQFSVERPDGSNFTLKIRSTKLEDSAMYFCASSRGQDLNQPQHFGDGTRLSIL.

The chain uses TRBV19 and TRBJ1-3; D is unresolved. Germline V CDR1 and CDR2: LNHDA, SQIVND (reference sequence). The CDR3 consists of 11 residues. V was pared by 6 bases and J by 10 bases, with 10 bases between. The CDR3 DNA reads TGTGCCAGTAGCGGTGGTTCGACCATATATTTT. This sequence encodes CASSGGSTIYF.

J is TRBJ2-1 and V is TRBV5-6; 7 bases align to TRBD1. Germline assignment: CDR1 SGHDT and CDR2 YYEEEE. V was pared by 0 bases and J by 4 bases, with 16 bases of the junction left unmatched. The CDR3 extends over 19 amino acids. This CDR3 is CASSLGYGKDRATYNEQFF. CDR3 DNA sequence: TGTGCCAGCAGCTTGGGGTACGGAAAAGACAGGGCAACTTACAATGAGCAGTTCTTC.

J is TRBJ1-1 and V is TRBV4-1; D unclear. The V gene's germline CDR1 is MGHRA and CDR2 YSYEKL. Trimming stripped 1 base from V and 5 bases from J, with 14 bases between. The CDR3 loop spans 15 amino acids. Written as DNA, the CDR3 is TGCGCCAGCAGCCAAGCCACCCGGGTCTGGACTGAAGCTTTCTTT. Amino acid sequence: CASSQATRVWTEAFF.

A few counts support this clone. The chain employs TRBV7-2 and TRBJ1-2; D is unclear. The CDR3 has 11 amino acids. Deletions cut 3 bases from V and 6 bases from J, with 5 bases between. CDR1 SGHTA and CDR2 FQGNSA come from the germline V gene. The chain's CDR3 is CASSFGDGYTF. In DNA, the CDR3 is TGTGCCAGCAGCTTTGGAGATGGCTACACCTTC.